Shown below are 4 T cell receptor beta chains from a single sample sequenced in a study of blood T cell repertoires in COVID-19. TCRdb's copy holds only in-frame clones and misses some; the assay was immunoSEQ multiplex PCR. Here the sample spans about 200,000 clones, 65% to 90% being singletons. The sample was peripheral blood. The receptors shown here come from a human donor in a cohort sampled during active COVID-19.

This sequence joins TRBV18 and TRBJ2-2; the match to TRBD2 covers 15 bases. The CDR3 has 18 amino acids. V shed 0 bases and J 1 base; nucleotides not matched to a gene: 0. Germline assignment: CDR1 KGHSH and CDR2 LQKENI. CDR3 protein: CASSPPGLAGGNTGELFF. CDR3 sequence (DNA): TGTGCCAGCTCACCACCGGGACTAGCGGGAGGGAACACCGGGGAGCTGTTTTTT. The complete variable domain, with remaining parts taken from reference TRBV18 and TRBJ2-2, reads NAGVMQNPRHLVRRRGQEARLRCSPMKGHSHVYWYRQLPEEGLKFMVYLQKENIIDESGMPKERFSAEFPKEGPSILRIQQVVRGDSAAYFCASSPPGLAGGNTGELFFGEGSRLTVL.

The chain has TRBV10-1 and TRBJ2-1; TRBD2 is a possible D gene (7 bases). CDR3 size: 15 residues. The germline V and J ends were trimmed by 8 bases and 4 bases, with 18 bases remaining between them. The V gene's germline CDR1 is WNHNN and CDR2 SYGVQD (reference sequence). For the CDR3, the DNA is TGCGCCAGCGCCCAGGGGTCTAGCGGATACAATGAGCAGTTCTTC. Its protein product is CASAQGSSGYNEQFF.

Judged by abundance, this clone is medium-sized. Other DNA sequences in this sample translate to the same CDR3. The V and J genes are TRBV27 and TRBJ1-5; 10 bases are a match to TRBD1. The V segment lost 6 bases and the J segment 1 base; nucleotides outside the gene matches: 9. CDR3 length: 17 residues. CDR1 is MNHEY and CDR2 is SMNVEV in the germline V gene (reference sequence). The CDR3 nucleotides are TGTGCCAGCAGCCTCTCTTCGGGACAGGGGAGCAATCAGCCCCAGCATTTT. Residues: CASSLSSGQGSNQPQHF.

The genes are TRBV7-9 and TRBJ1-2; 10 positions agree with TRBD1. Looked up from germline, CDR1 is SEHNR and CDR2 is FQNEAQ (reference sequence). CDR3 size: 18 residues. Unmatched junction bases numbered 9, after V lost 2 bases and J lost 0 bases. The CDR3 is CASSLSWDRGLSNYGYTF. CDR3 bases: TGTGCCAGCAGCTTAAGCTGGGACAGGGGACTCTCTAACTATGGCTACACCTTC.